The 13 T cell receptor beta chains given below trace back to one sample, sequenced in a study of T-cell reconstitution after alpha-beta-depleted transplantation in children. Molecular barcoding with unique molecular identifiers was used for the TCRbeta library. Each CDR3 protein gets one entry after TCRdb re-called the PCR reads with MiXCR. This table holds about 610,000 distinct CDR3 sequences, 25% to 30% found once. Sequencing used PBMCs, obtained before TCRalphabeta/CD19-depleted stem cell transplant. These receptors were collected from a boy less than two years old with Wiskott-Aldrich syndrome, due to receive a stem cell transplant.

This clonotype was seen more than once but under ten times. The rearrangement links TRBV20-1 to TRBJ2-7; D perhaps matches TRBD1 (5 bases). Germline V gives CDR1 DFQATT, CDR2 SNEGSKA (reference sequence). There are 10 residues in the CDR3. The ends were cut back, 6 bases at V and 7 bases at J, with 10 bases in the middle. CDR3 in amino acids: CSASQGEQYF. DNA of the CDR3: TGCAGTGCCAGCCAGGGAGAGCAGTACTTC.

V and J are TRBV5-1 and TRBJ2-1; no reliable D call. The CDR3 covers 15 residues. V lost 0 bases, J lost 6 bases, and 13 bases lay in between. The germline CDR1 and CDR2 sequences are SGHRS and YFSETQ. The CDR3 DNA sequence: TGCGCCAGCAGCTTGGTTGTGGGAAGTATCAATGAGCAGTTCTTC. Amino acid sequence: CASSLVVGSINEQFF. Complete variable domain (other parts from reference TRBV5-1 and TRBJ2-1): KAGVTQTPRYLIKTRGQQVTLSCSPISGHRSVSWYQQTPGQGLQFLFEYFSETQRNKGNFPGRFSGRQFSNSRSEMNVSTLELGDSALYLCASSLVVGSINEQFFGPGTRLTVL.

This clonotype has only a few counts. The chain couples TRBV5-1 to TRBJ2-3; TRBD2 matches 10 bases. V was clipped by 4 bases and J by 3 bases; unmatched bases: 8. This CDR3 is 16 amino acids long. Germline assignment: CDR1 SGHRS and CDR2 YFSETQ. CDR3: CASSPPLAGDTDTQYF. The CDR3 DNA reads TGCGCCAGCAGCCCCCCTCTAGCGGGAGATACAGATACGCAGTATTTT. The variable domain in full, completed from reference TRBV5-1 and TRBJ2-3, reads KAGVTQTPRYLIKTRGQQVTLSCSPISGHRSVSWYQQTPGQGLQFLFEYFSETQRNKGNFPGRFSGRQFSNSRSEMNVSTLELGDSALYLCASSPPLAGDTDTQYFGPGTRLTVL.

In this sample, this clonotype turned up a few times. The chain links TRBV12-3 or TRBV12-4 to TRBJ2-5; TRBD2 is a possible D gene (6 bases). V lost 5 bases to trimming and J lost 6 bases, with 16 bases between them. The CDR3 is 14 residues long. CDR3 residues: CASSPETSIKTQYF. Here the CDR3 DNA reads TGTGCCAGCAGTCCCGAGACTAGTATAAAGACCCAGTACTTC.

The chain uses TRBV5-1 and TRBJ1-6; unclear D gene. This CDR3 has 16 residues. Germline V gene data show CDR1 as SGHRS and CDR2 as YFSETQ. The ends were cut back, 4 bases at V and 7 bases at J, with 18 bases in the middle. The CDR3 reads CASSPPTDGLNSPLHF. The CDR3 DNA sequence: TGCGCCAGCAGCCCGCCCACGGACGGTCTCAATTCACCCCTCCACTTT.

This clonotype was picked up a small number of times. The rearrangement joins TRBV7-9 to TRBJ2-3; D possibly corresponds to TRBD2 (6 bases). Deletions cut 2 bases from V and 1 base from J, with 13 bases between. Germline values: CDR1 SEHNR, CDR2 FQNEAQ (reference sequence). CDR3 length equals 16 residues. CDR3 protein: CASSLIVLAGTDTQYF. The DNA of the CDR3 is TGTGCCAGCAGCTTAATCGTGTTAGCGGGCACAGATACGCAGTATTTT.

This chain uses TRBV28 with TRBJ2-2; TRBD2 aligns across 9 bases. This CDR3 spans 17 amino acids. After removal of 5 bases from V and 1 base from J, the junction contained 8 bases not matched to a gene. CDR1 is MDHEN, CDR2 SYDVKM, per germline. CDR3 sequence: CASSGWRAGGNTGELFF. The DNA of the CDR3 is TGTGCCAGCAGTGGGTGGCGAGCGGGAGGGAACACCGGGGAGCTGTTTTTT. Combining the CDR3 with reference TRBV28 and TRBJ2-2 gives the whole variable domain DVKVTQSSRYLVKRTGEKVFLECVQDMDHENMFWYRQDPGLGLRLIYFSYDVKMKEKGDIPEGYSVSREKKERFSLILESASTNQTSMYLCASSGWRAGGNTGELFFGEGSRLTVL.

This chain connects TRBV12-3 or TRBV12-4 to TRBJ2-5; D possibly corresponds to TRBD2 (6 bases). There are 17 residues in the CDR3. Trimming removed 3 bases at V and 5 bases at J, with 22 bases between. The CDR3 reads CASSFEGLLQLSETQYF. CDR3 in DNA: TGTGCCAGCAGTTTCGAGGGACTCCTCCAGTTGTCGGAGACCCAGTACTTC.

In its sample, this clonotype was seen a few times. This chain joins TRBV12-3 or TRBV12-4 and TRBJ2-3; TRBD2 agrees at 7 bases. The junction had 8 bases not matched to a gene; V was cut back by 3 bases and J by 2 bases. The CDR3 is 16 amino acids. The CDR3 region is CASSLSGDYLTDTQYF. The DNA of the CDR3 is TGTGCCAGCAGTTTGAGCGGGGACTACCTCACAGATACGCAGTATTTT.

In its sample, this clonotype was seen a few times. The CDR3 DNA reads TGCGCCAGCAGCCAAGCGATTTCCAGGGGAGGGATGAACACTGAAGCTTTCTTT. Its protein is CASSQAISRGGMNTEAFF. The gene calls are TRBV4-1 and TRBJ1-1; tentatively, D is TRBD1 (6 bases). V was trimmed by 1 base and J by 0 bases, leaving 18 bases between them. CDR3 length: 18 residues. In germline, CDR1 is MGHRA, CDR2 YSYEKL.

V and J are TRBV7-2 and TRBJ2-7; 12 bases map to TRBD2. Germline trimming cut 8 bases from V and 5 bases from J; bases unmatched to any gene: 7. Germline CDR1 SGHTA, CDR2 FQGNSA. This CDR3 region has 14 residues. The CDR3 is CASGLASGRDEQYF. In DNA form, the CDR3 reads TGTGCCAGCGGTTTGGCTAGCGGGAGGGACGAGCAGTACTTC.

The chain links TRBV7-9 to TRBJ1-1, with no clear D. The CDR3 runs 13 residues. Trimming took 3 bases from V and 2 from J, leaving 7 bases between them. In germline, CDR1 is SEHNR, CDR2 FQNEAQ (reference sequence). CDR3 protein: CASSFNINTEAFF. Written as DNA, the CDR3 is TGTGCCAGCAGCTTTAACATAAACACTGAAGCTTTCTTT.

This chain links TRBV5-1 with TRBJ2-4; no reliable D call. V gave up 1 base and J gave up 5 bases, with 1 base separating them. The CDR3 covers 11 residues. The germline V gene has CDR1 SGHRS and CDR2 YFSETQ. The CDR3 DNA reads as TGCGCCAGCAGCTTGCAAAACATTCAGTACTTC. This codes for CASSLQNIQYF.